This TCR beta chain was obtained from a study of T cell responses to AZD1222 COVID-19 vaccine. Study-wide results and caveats: At baseline, seropositivity was found in only a handful of AZD1222 recipients. Samples come after the peak T cell response, not at day 14. Dominant CD4 TCR responses targeted spike regions 160-218 and 743-854.

Sequenced by immunoSEQ multiplex PCR; TCRdb stores in-frame clones only, minus some. Here the sample spans approximately 70,000 clones, roughly four fifths being singletons. V lost 2 bases and J 7 bases, leaving 18 bases between the germline ends. The length of the CDR3 is 15 residues. Germline CDR1 is LGHDT and CDR2 is YNNKEL (reference sequence). With respect to this clone: Its specificity is not known.

The chain combines TRBV3-1 (or the pseudogene TRBV3-2) with TRBJ2-7, with D perhaps matching TRBD1 or TRBD2 (5 bases each). This specimen consisted of peripheral blood, obtained on day 0 of AZD1222 vaccination. The clonotype originates from an adult in good health. The CDR3 reads CASSQMVGRVWEQYF. Written as DNA, the CDR3 is TGTGCCAGCAGCCAAATGGTGGGGCGGGTTTGGGAGCAGTACTTC.